This TCR beta chain was captured in a study of T cells after posttransplantation cyclophosphamide. Details on this clone: What it binds is unknown.

Study-wide findings and caveats: Donor CD8+ memory clones often dominated recipient blood repertoires at later times. TRB clonality was highly associated with recipient CMV seropositivity and reactivation. Blood and skin or GI T cell repertoires showed limited TRB overlap.

Here immunoSEQ multiplex PCR was the method, and the copy in TCRdb shows in-frame clones only, minus some. In the table there are approximately 32,000 clones, 70% to 90% of which are singletons. Sequencing was carried out using PBMCs. The source of this sequence is a woman between 40 and 55 years old with a blood cancer, CMV-positive, and with a related stem cell donor.

CDR3 DNA sequence: TGTGCCAGTCTGGGACAGGGGAAGCTGTACTTC. This encodes CASLGQGKLYF. The chain employs TRBV6-5 and TRBJ2-7, with 10 bases identical to TRBD1. This CDR3 contains 11 residues. The V and J ends lost 9 bases and 12 bases, in that order; junction bases with no gene match: 8. CDR1 is MNHEY and CDR2 is SVGAGI in the germline V gene.